The 12 T cell receptor beta chains below were found in one sample sequenced in a study of Graves' ophthalmopathy and Graves' hyperthyroidism. RNA transcripts were the source from which TCR beta CDR3 regions were amplified. RT-PCR was first run with HTBI primers, then multiplex PCR in a second round. Via MiXCR, TCRdb re-called the multiplex PCR reads, giving one row per CDR3 protein. In the table there are about 740,000 distinct CDR3 sequences, roughly 41% of which are singletons. Sequenced input: peripheral blood. These receptors all stem from an adult man with Graves' ophthalmopathy.

This clonotype was recorded many times. V and J are TRBV7-2 and TRBJ2-2; D tentatively reads TRBD1 or TRBD2 (5 bases each). The CDR3 totals 15 residues. The germline V gene encodes CDR1 SGHTA and CDR2 FQGNSA. Deletions cut 5 bases from V and 4 bases from J, with 14 bases between. For the CDR3, the DNA is TGTGCCAGCAGCCCCCAGGGAGCGTCCACCGGGGAGCTGTTTTTT. This codes for CASSPQGASTGELFF.

A remark on this clonotype: A single base separates this from a much larger clone, so it may be a read error. This chain joins TRBV29-1 and TRBJ1-4; D gene ambiguous. There are 15 residues in the CDR3. CDR1 is SQVTM, CDR2 ANQGSEA, per germline. CDR3 nucleotides: TGCGGCGCAGCCGAGACGGCGGCAACTAATGAAAAACTGTTTTTT. It specifies CGAAETAATNEKLFF.

This chain links TRBV25-1 with TRBJ1-2; D is undetermined. The CDR3 length is 15 residues. Trimming left V 8 bases short and J 4 bases short, with 20 bases between. In germline, CDR1 is MGHDK, CDR2 SYGVNS. This chain's CDR3 is CASSPIEATLYGYTF. The CDR3 DNA reads as TGTGCCAGCTCCCCGATAGAGGCAACCCTCTATGGCTACACCTTC.

The CDR3 sequence is CSAREGQGGTGANVLTF. CDR3 sequence (DNA): TGCAGTGCTAGAGAGGGACAGGGTGGTACTGGGGCCAACGTCCTGACTTTC. This chain joins TRBV20-1 and TRBJ2-6; TRBD1 aligns across 9 bases. Per the germline V gene, CDR1 is DFQATT and CDR2 is SNEGSKA (reference sequence). The CDR3 is made up of 17 amino acids. J gave up 2 bases and V 0 bases, and 5 bases lay outside the gene matches.

The chain couples TRBV20-1 to TRBJ1-5; D uncertain. Trimming stripped 6 bases from V and 3 bases from J, with 15 bases between. The CDR3 has 14 amino acids. Per the germline V gene, CDR1 is DFQATT and CDR2 is SNEGSKA (reference sequence). CDR3 in DNA: TGCAGTGCCCGACCCGGACCGAACAATCAGCCCCAGCATTTT. Translating gives CSARPGPNNQPQHF.

This clonotype was counted ten times or more. The rearrangement uses TRBV7-9 and TRBJ2-3; D unclear. This CDR3 comprises 12 residues. CDR1 is SEHNR and CDR2 is FQNEAQ in the germline V gene (reference sequence). The ends were cut back, 1 base at V and 2 bases at J, with 1 base in the middle. As DNA, the CDR3 is TGTGCCAGCAGCTTAGACACAGATACGCAGTATTTT. Protein: CASSLDTDTQYF.

The chain recombines TRBV2 with TRBJ1-5, with TRBD1 as a possible D gene (5 bases). With 6 bases removed from V and 15 bases from J, the gap between germline ends came to 15 bases. Per germline, CDR1 SNHLY and CDR2 FYNNEI. This CDR3 is 11 amino acids long. The CDR3 DNA follows: TGTGCCAGCAGGACTAGCGGGGGTCGGCATTTT. Protein sequence: CASRTSGGRHF.

The rearrangement links TRBV7-9 to TRBJ2-2; D is undetermined. Trimming took off 6 bases at V and 3 bases at J, with 8 bases between the two ends. This CDR3 region has 13 residues. Germline V gene data show CDR1 as SEHNR and CDR2 as FQNEAQ (reference sequence). The CDR3 DNA sequence: TGTGCCAGCAGGACTGCGGACACCGGGGAGCTGTTTTTT. Its protein product is CASRTADTGELFF.

The chain carries TRBV20-1 and TRBJ1-1, with D perhaps matching TRBD1 (6 bases). CDR3 length: 13 residues. The germline V gene has CDR1 DFQATT and CDR2 SNEGSKA (reference sequence). V dropped 0 bases and J dropped 10 bases, with 15 bases sitting between them. The CDR3 sequence: CSARDYVAGAAFF. The CDR3, as DNA: TGCAGTGCTAGAGATTACGTGGCAGGGGCAGCTTTCTTT.

This clonotype showed up just a few times. The V gene is TRBV12-3 or TRBV12-4, the J gene TRBJ1-4, with 7 bases that match TRBD1. The CDR3 is 14 amino acids. The trim removed 6 bases at V and 8 bases at J, leaving 9 bases unmatched. Here the CDR3 DNA reads TGTGCCAGCAGCCAGACAGGGAGAAAGGAAAAACTGTTTTTT. This codes for CASSQTGRKEKLFF.

This clonotype was picked up many times. This chain's CDR3 is CSVSTGNGYEQYF. The CDR3 nucleotides are TGCAGCGTCTCGACAGGGAACGGGTACGAGCAGTACTTC. V is TRBV29-1 and J is TRBJ2-7; TRBD1 aligns across 7 bases. The germline gives CDR1 SQVTM, CDR2 ANQGSEA. Unmatched junction bases numbered 9, after V lost 6 bases and J lost 4 bases. The length of the CDR3 is 13 residues.

V is TRBV2 and J is TRBJ2-7; 8 nucleotides line up with TRBD1. The DNA matches TRBJ2-5 better at its end, which makes the J call doubtful. Per the germline V gene, CDR1 is SNHLY and CDR2 is FYNNEI. The CDR3 is 14 amino acids. The CDR3 loop reads CASNSQGAKETQYF. The CDR3 DNA follows: TGTGCCAGCAACTCTCAGGGGGCGAAAGAGACCCAGTACTTC.